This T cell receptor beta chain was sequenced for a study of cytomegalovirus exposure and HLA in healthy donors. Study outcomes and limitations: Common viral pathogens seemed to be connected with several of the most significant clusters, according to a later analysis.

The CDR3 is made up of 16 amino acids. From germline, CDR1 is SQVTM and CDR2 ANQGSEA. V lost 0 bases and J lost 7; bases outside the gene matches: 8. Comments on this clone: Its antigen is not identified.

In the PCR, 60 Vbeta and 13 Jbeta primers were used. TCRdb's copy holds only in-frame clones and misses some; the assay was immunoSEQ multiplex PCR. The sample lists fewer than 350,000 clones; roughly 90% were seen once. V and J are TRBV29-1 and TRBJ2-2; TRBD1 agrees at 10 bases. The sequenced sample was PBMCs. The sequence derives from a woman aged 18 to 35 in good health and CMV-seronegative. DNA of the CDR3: TGCAGCGTTGAAGATAATGACAGGGGGCACAGCGGGGAGCTGTTTTTT. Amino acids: CSVEDNDRGHSGELFF.